What follows describes a single TCR beta chain. These data are taken from a study of T cell changes during pregnancy in multiple sclerosis. Germline CDR1 is GTSNPN and CDR2 is SVGIG (reference sequence). V lost 0 bases, J lost 3 bases, and 9 bases lay in between. This CDR3 region has 14 residues. Using immunoSEQ multiplex PCR, the repertoire was profiled, and TCRdb retains in-frame clones only, with some absent. The table lists roughly 48,000 clones, approximately 88% of them singletons. This specimen was CD4+ T cells from peripheral blood mononuclear cells, taken in the second trimester of pregnancy. The J gene is TRBJ1-5, the V gene TRBV30, with TRBD1 as a possible D gene (6 bases). This clonotype was sampled from a female donor with multiple sclerosis, enrolled in a pregnancy study. CDR3 residues: CAWSVTGTNQPQHF. The CDR3 bases are TGTGCCTGGAGTGTTACAGGGACCAATCAGCCCCAGCATTTT.